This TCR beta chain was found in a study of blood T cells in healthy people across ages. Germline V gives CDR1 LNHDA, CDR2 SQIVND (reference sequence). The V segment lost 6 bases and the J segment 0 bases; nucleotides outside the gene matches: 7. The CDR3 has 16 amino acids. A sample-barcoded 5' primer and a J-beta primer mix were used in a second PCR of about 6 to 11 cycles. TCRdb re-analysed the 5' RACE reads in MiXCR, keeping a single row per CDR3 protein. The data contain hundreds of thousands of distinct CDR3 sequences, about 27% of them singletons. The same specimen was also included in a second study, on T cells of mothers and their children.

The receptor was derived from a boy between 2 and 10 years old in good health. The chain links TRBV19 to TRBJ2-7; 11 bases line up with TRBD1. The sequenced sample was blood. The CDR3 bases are TGTGCCAGTAGCGGACAGGGGGCCTCCAGCTCCTACGAGCAGTACTTC. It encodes CASSGQGASSSYEQYF.